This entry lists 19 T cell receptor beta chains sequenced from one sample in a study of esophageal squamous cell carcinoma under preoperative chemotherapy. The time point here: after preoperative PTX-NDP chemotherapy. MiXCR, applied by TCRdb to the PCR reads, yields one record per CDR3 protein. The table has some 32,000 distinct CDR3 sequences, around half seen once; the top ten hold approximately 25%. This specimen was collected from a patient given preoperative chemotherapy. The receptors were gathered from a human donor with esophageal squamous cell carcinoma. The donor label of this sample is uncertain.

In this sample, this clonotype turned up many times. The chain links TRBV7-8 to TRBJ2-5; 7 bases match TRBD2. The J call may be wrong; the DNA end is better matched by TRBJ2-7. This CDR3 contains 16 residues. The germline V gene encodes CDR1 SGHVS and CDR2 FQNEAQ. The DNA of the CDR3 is TGTGCCAGCAGCTTAGCTCCCCAGCGGGGCCCCTACGAGCAGTACTTC. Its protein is CASSLAPQRGPYEQYF.

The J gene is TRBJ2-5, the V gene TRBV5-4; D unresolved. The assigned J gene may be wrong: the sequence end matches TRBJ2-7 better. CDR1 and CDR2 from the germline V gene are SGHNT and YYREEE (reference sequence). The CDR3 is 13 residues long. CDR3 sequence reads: CASSLAGTYEQYF. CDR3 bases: TGTGCCAGCAGCTTGGCCGGCACCTACGAGCAGTACTTC.

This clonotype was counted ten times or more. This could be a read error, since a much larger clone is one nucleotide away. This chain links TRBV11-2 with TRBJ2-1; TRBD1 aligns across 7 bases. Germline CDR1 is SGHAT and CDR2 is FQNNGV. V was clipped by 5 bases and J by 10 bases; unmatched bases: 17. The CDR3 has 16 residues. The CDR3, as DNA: TGTGCCAGCAGCAGAGACCCGGGACAGTGGACTTACGAGCAGTTCTTC. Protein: CASSRDPGQWTYEQFF.

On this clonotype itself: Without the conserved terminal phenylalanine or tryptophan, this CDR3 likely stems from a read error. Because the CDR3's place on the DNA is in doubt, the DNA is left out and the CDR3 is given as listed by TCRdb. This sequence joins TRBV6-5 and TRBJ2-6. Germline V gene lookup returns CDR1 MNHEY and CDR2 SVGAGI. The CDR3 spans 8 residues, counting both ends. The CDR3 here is CASSYSRG.

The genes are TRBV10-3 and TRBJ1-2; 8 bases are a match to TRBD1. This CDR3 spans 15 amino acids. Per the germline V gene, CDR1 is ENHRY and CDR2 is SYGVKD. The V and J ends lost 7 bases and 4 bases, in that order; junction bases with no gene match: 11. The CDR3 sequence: CAINDRGFDIYGYTF. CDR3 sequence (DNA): TGTGCCATCAACGACAGGGGATTTGATATCTATGGCTACACCTTC.

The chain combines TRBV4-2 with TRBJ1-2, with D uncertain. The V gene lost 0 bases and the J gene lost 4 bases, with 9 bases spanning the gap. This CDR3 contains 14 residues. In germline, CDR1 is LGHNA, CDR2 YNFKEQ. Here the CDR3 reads CASSQDRSSYGYTF. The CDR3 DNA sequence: TGTGCCAGCAGCCAAGACAGGAGTTCCTATGGCTACACCTTC.

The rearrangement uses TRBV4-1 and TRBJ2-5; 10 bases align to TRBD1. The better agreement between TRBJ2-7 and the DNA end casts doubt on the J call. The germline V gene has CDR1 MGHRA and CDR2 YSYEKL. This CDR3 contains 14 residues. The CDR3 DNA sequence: TGCGCCAGCAGCCGTGGACAGGGGGGATACGAGCAGTACTTC. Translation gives CASSRGQGGYEQYF.

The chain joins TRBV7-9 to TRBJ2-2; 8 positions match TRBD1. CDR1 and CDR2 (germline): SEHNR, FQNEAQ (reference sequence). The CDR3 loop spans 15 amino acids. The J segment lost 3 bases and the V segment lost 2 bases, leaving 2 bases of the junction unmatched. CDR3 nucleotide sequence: TGTGCCAGCAGCTTACAGGGGGCTCACACCGGGGAGCTGTTTTTT. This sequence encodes CASSLQGAHTGELFF.

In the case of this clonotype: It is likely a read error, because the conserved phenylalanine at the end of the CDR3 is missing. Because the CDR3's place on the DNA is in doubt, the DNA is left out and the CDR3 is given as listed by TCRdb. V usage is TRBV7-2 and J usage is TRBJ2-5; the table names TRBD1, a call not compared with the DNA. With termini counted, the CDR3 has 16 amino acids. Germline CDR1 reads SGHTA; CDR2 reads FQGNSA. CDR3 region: CASSSGRGAGRESQYS.

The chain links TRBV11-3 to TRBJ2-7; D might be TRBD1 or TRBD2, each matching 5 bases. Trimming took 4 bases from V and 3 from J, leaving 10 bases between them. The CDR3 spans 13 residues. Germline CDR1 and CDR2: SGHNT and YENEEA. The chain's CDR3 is CASSSGPNYEQYF. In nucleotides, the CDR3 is TGTGCCAGCAGCTCGGGACCCAACTACGAGCAGTACTTC.

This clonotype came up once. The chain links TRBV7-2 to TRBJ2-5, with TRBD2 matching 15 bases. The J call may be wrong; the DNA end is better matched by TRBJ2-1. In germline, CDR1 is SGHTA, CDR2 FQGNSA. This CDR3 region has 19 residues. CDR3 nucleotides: TGTGCCAGCAGCTCCCAACCGGGACTAGCGGGGGGTAACCAAGCGTCCCAGTTCTTC. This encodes CASSSQPGLAGGNQASQFF.

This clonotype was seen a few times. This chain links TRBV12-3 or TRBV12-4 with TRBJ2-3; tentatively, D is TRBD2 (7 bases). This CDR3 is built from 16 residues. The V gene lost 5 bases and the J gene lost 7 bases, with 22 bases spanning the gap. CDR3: CASSTTGRGAKNTQYF. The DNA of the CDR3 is TGTGCCAGCAGTACTACGGGCCGGGGGGCCAAAAATACGCAGTATTTT.

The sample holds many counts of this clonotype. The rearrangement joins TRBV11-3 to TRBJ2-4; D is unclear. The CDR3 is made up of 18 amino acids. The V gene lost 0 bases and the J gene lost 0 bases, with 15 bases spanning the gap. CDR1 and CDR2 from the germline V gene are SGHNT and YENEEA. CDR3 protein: CASSLDLGQSKAKNIQYF. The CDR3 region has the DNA TGTGCCAGCAGCTTAGATCTTGGCCAGTCTAAAGCCAAAAACATTCAGTACTTC.

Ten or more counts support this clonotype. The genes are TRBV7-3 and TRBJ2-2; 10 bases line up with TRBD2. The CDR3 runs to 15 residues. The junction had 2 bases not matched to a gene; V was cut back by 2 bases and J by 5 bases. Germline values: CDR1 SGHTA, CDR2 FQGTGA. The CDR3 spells CASSLGTSVTGELFF. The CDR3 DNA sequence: TGTGCCAGCAGCTTAGGGACTAGCGTTACCGGGGAGCTGTTTTTT.

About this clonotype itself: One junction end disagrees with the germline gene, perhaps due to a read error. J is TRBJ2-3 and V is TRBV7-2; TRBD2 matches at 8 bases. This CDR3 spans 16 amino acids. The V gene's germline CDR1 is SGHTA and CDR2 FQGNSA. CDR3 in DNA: TGTGCCAGCGGGGGGCGCGGGGGGCAACGCAAAGATACGCAGTACTTT. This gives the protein CASGGRGGQRKDTQYF.

Here the CDR3 DNA reads TGTGCCAGCAGTTATCCACTCGCGGGCCGCAGGACAGATACGCAGTACTTC. Protein sequence: CASSYPLAGRRTDTQYF. The rearrangement uses TRBV11-3 and TRBJ2-3; D possibly corresponds to TRBD1 (6 bases). The end of the DNA is better explained by TRBJ2-7, so the J call may be wrong. The CDR3 contains 17 residues. The germline V gene encodes CDR1 SGHNT and CDR2 YENEEA.

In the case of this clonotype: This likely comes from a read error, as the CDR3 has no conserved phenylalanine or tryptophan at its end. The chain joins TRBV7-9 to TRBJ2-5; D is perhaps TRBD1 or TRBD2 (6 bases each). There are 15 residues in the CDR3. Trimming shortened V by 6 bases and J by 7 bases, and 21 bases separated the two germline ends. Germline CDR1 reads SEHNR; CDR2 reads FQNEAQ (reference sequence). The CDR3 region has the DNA TGTGCCAGCAGTAATACAGGAGGGGGGCACGCGACCCAGTACTCC. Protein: CASSNTGGGHATQYS.

The CDR3 bases are TGTGCCAGCAGCCCCTTGAACACCGGTACGCTGTTTTTT. Encoded protein: CASSPLNTGTLFF. V and J are TRBV7-6 and TRBJ2-2; D remains unclear. Germline lookup yields CDR1 SGHVS and CDR2 FNYEAQ. This CDR3 has 13 amino acids. The ends were cut back, 5 bases at V and 13 bases at J, with 17 bases in the middle. The variable domain in full, with the rest retrieved from reference TRBV7-6 and TRBJ2-2, is GAGVSQSPRYKVTKRGQDVALRCDPISGHVSLYWYRQALGQGPEFLTYFNYEAQQDKSGLPNDRFSAERPEGSISTLTIQRTEQRDSAMYRCASSPLNTGTLFFGEGSRLTVL.

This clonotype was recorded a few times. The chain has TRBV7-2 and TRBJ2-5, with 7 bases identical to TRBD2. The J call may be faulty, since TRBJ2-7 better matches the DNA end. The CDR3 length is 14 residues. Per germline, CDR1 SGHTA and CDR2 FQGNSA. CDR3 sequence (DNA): TGTGCCAGCAGCCCCCGGGACTATAAGGGCGAGCAGTACTTC. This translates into CASSPRDYKGEQYF.